This T cell receptor beta chain is drawn from a study of T cells after yellow fever vaccination. Study as a whole: Any fraction with a low cell number was prepared using SMART-Seq v4 Ultra Low Input. General observations from the study: Clones that expanded after primary vaccination mostly reappeared after the booster (around 96% CD4, 88% CD8).

TCRdb re-called the 5' RACE reads with MiXCR, one entry per CDR3 protein. The sample yields hundreds of thousands of distinct CDR3 sequences, around 4% seen once. This clonotype came up a few times. The antigen is not known. This clonotype was obtained from a man in his late teens or twenties who received the YFV17D yellow fever vaccine. Source: PBMCs, taken on the day of the yellow fever booster vaccination.

CDR3 nucleotide sequence: TGTGCCGGCGGGACGGGGACGCTGAATCAGCCCCAGCATTTT. Translation: CAGGTGTLNQPQHF. The chain links TRBV6-2 or TRBV6-3 to TRBJ1-5; maybe TRBD1 (5 bases). Between the trimmed V and J ends, which lost 11 bases and 4 bases, there was a span of 18 bases. CDR1 is MNHEY and CDR2 is SVGEGT in the germline V gene. The CDR3 runs 14 residues.